This T cell receptor (beta chain) was sequenced for a study of T-cell memory formation after mild COVID-19. Study overall: Among the donors, TCR clusters were largely specific to each donor. Study-wide findings and caveats: Clones that got smaller from day 15 to 85 had even CD4/CD8, while clones growing later tipped toward CD4+. Researchers report contracting CD4+ clones mostly in CM and EM, with CD8+ clones in EMRA.

Comment on this clonotype: What it binds is not known.

CDR3 length: 14 residues. V lost 4 bases to trimming and J lost 0 bases, with 7 bases between them. Germline CDR1 KGHDR, CDR2 SFDVKD. TCR alpha and TCR beta cDNA libraries carrying sample barcodes and UMIs came from 5'RACE with constant-segment primers. Each CDR3 protein gets one entry after TCRdb re-called the 5' RACE reads with MiXCR. The data hold 100,000 to 120,000 distinct CDR3 sequences, with roughly a sixth observed a single time. This receptor was obtained from a man aged 18-30 years who had mild COVID-19 (a few samples of this study predate the infection). Cell type and time point are not known. The rearrangement joins TRBV24-1 to TRBJ2-3; D gene ambiguous. The sample was PBMCs or a T cell subset sorted from them (not recorded which). The CDR3: CATSEASSTDTQYF. CDR3 bases: TGTGCCACCAGTGAAGCTTCTAGCACAGATACGCAGTATTTT.